These T cell receptor beta chains were read from a single sample in a study of shared clonotypes between healthy human individuals. Sequenced by immunoSEQ multiplex PCR; TCRdb stores in-frame clones only, minus some. This sample has some 480,000 clones; 70% to 80% occur once, and the top ten carry about 12%. The sequenced sample was PBMCs. These receptors came from a woman in her thirties or forties in good health. Some clones in this sample may be carry-over from other donors' samples. The conserved cysteine and the conserved F or W are not part of the CDR3 here. D genes are given only for firm matches.

V gene: TRBV15
D gene: NA
J gene: TRBJ2-7
CDR3 protein: ATSTRAQGNEQY

V gene: TRBV19
D gene: NA
J gene: TRBJ2-5
CDR3 protein: ASSILSAGVETQY

V gene: TRBV19
D gene: NA
J gene: NA
CDR3 protein: ASSIGGGEQY

V gene: TRBV29-1
D gene: NA
J gene: TRBJ2-3
CDR3 protein: SVESGAGADTQY

V gene: TRBV7-2
D gene: NA
J gene: TRBJ1-1
CDR3 protein: ASSLEQDGMNTEAF

V gene: TRBV7-9
D gene: TRBD2
J gene: TRBJ2-5
CDR3 protein: ASSSGGAGLETQY

V gene: TRBV10-3
D gene: NA
J gene: TRBJ2-1
CDR3 protein: AISEGGGAYNEQF

V gene: TRBV9
D gene: NA
J gene: TRBJ1-2
CDR3 protein: ASSAGAGSVSYT

V gene: TRBV5-4
D gene: NA
J gene: TRBJ1-1
CDR3 protein: ASSQTTLTNTEAF

V gene: TRBV5-4
D gene: NA
J gene: TRBJ2-6
CDR3 protein: ASSAGGSGANVLT

V gene: TRBV15
D gene: NA
J gene: TRBJ1-5
CDR3 protein: ATSRDRAGNQPQH

V gene: TRBV7-8
D gene: NA
J gene: TRBJ2-5
CDR3 protein: ASSLIRDKGLKTQY

V gene: TRBV5-5
D gene: TRBD1
J gene: TRBJ1-2
CDR3 protein: ASSPVTGRPS

V gene: TRBV7-9
D gene: NA
J gene: TRBJ1-5
CDR3 protein: ASSLGRSGDQPQH

V gene: TRBV5-1
D gene: TRBD1
J gene: TRBJ1-1
CDR3 protein: ASSREGASTEAF

V gene: TRBV7-2
D gene: NA
J gene: TRBJ2-7
CDR3 protein: ASSLIGTVYEQY

V gene: TRBV13
D gene: NA
J gene: TRBJ2-2
CDR3 protein: ASSLWAGELF

V gene: TRBV6-1
D gene: NA
J gene: TRBJ2-2
CDR3 protein: ASSVRGGIGELF

V gene: TRBV5-1
D gene: TRBD2
J gene: TRBJ2-1
CDR3 protein: ASSLALAGGEQF

V gene: TRBV18
D gene: TRBD2
J gene: TRBJ2-5
CDR3 protein: ASSPRTSGQETQY

V gene: TRBV19
D gene: TRBD2
J gene: TRBJ2-1
CDR3 protein: ASRLAGGPHPF

V gene: TRBV5-1
D gene: NA
J gene: TRBJ2-4
CDR3 protein: ASSLGPFLAKNIQY

V gene: TRBV28
D gene: NA
J gene: TRBJ1-5
CDR3 protein: ASSTRTGNQPQH

V gene: TRBV4-1
D gene: NA
J gene: TRBJ1-2
CDR3 protein: ASSQDRVDYGYT

V gene: TRBV7-9
D gene: NA
J gene: TRBJ2-7
CDR3 protein: ASSSNLQRYEQY

V gene: TRBV29-1
D gene: NA
J gene: TRBJ2-3
CDR3 protein: SVEKDITDTQY

V gene: TRBV18
D gene: NA
J gene: TRBJ2-6
CDR3 protein: ASSRGQPSGANVLT

V gene: TRBV27
D gene: TRBD1
J gene: TRBJ1-3
CDR3 protein: ASSLTGGLGSGNTIY

V gene: TRBV27
D gene: TRBD2
J gene: TRBJ2-1
CDR3 protein: ASSLNGLAGRF

V gene: TRBV28
D gene: TRBD1
J gene: TRBJ1-5
CDR3 protein: ASSPGQGGEPQH

V gene: TRBV7-2
D gene: NA
J gene: TRBJ2-5
CDR3 protein: ASSLGRGETQY

V gene: TRBV10-3
D gene: NA
J gene: TRBJ2-5
CDR3 protein: AISDRRQASETQY

V gene: TRBV25-1
D gene: NA
J gene: TRBJ2-3
CDR3 protein: ASGDPVQPDTQY

V gene: TRBV5-3
D gene: NA
J gene: TRBJ1-1
CDR3 protein: ARSLVPGHVNTEAF

V gene: TRBV28
D gene: NA
J gene: TRBJ1-1
CDR3 protein: ASSASMNTEAF

V gene: TRBV4-2
D gene: TRBD2
J gene: TRBJ2-3
CDR3 protein: ASSSGLAGGRDTQY

V gene: TRBV7-8
D gene: TRBD2
J gene: TRBJ2-1
CDR3 protein: ASSVGTSGSNEQF

V gene: TRBV9
D gene: NA
J gene: TRBJ2-3
CDR3 protein: ASSVLGGSTDTQY

V gene: TRBV6-6
D gene: TRBD2
J gene: TRBJ2-7
CDR3 protein: ASSYSRLAGSEQY

V gene: TRBV15
D gene: NA
J gene: TRBJ2-7
CDR3 protein: ATSVDPLSYEQY

V gene: TRBV2
D gene: NA
J gene: TRBJ2-1
CDR3 protein: ASGRLGEFNEQF

V gene: TRBV28
D gene: NA
J gene: TRBJ2-7
CDR3 protein: ASSTTGWEQY